The 2 T cell receptor beta chains in this list originate from one sample, sequenced in a study of cytomegalovirus exposure and HLA in healthy donors. With 60 Vbeta and 13 Jbeta primers, the PCR was carried out. The assay was immunoSEQ multiplex PCR, and TCRdb's table has in-frame clones only and misses some. Of 200,000 to 250,000 clones listed, roughly 83% are singletons. Material: PBMCs. The receptors were sampled from a boy between 2 and 15 years old in good health and CMV-seronegative.

This chain uses TRBV7-8 with TRBJ2-3; 7 nucleotides match TRBD2. Trimming took 1 base from V and 3 from J; bases not matched to a gene: 4. CDR3 length: 15 residues. The germline CDR1 and CDR2 sequences are SGHVS and FQNEAQ. CDR3 nucleotide sequence: TGTGCCAGCAGCTTAGTAAGGCGGGAGACAGATACGCAGTATTTT. Amino acid sequence: CASSLVRRETDTQYF.

The chain combines TRBV27 with TRBJ1-1; TRBD1 is a possible D gene (5 bases). The V end was cut by 2 bases, the J end by 4 bases, with 14 bases between. CDR3 length: 15 residues. From germline, CDR1 is MNHEY and CDR2 SMNVEV (reference sequence). The CDR3 reads CASSLRQGGSTEAFF. CDR3 DNA sequence: TGTGCCAGCAGTTTAAGGCAGGGAGGGAGCACTGAAGCTTTCTTT.